What follows describes a single T cell receptor beta chain. Its specificity is not known. These data belong to a study of T cell responses to AZD1222 COVID-19 vaccine. Whole-study context: Analyses pooled second doses at about 4 or about 12 weeks.

This CDR3 has 13 residues. V lost 5 bases and J lost 8; bases outside the gene matches: 7. The V gene's germline CDR1 is SGHTA and CDR2 FQGNSA. Measured with immunoSEQ multiplex PCR; TCRdb has only the in-frame clones, and not every one. Altogether over 120,000 clones are present, about 91% being singletons, with the ten largest covering 1.5% to 2%. Overall study results and limits: Baseline testing showed seropositivity in only a handful of AZD1222 recipients. Sampling captured repertoires only after the peak T cell response.

The chain combines TRBV7-2 with TRBJ1-2; 8 nucleotides line up with TRBD1. Sequenced material: peripheral blood, taken on day 0 of AZD1222 vaccination. The sequence came from an adult in good health. Here the CDR3 DNA reads TGTGCCAGCAGCACCAGACAGGGGATGGGCTACACCTTC. Translating gives CASSTRQGMGYTF. Together with reference TRBV7-2 and TRBJ1-2, the CDR3 gives the full variable domain: GAGVSQSPSNKVTEKGKDVELRCDPISGHTALYWYRQSLGQGLEFLIYFQGNSAPDKSGLPSDRFSAERTGGSVSTLTIQRTQQEDSAVYLCASSTRQGMGYTFGSGTRLTVV.